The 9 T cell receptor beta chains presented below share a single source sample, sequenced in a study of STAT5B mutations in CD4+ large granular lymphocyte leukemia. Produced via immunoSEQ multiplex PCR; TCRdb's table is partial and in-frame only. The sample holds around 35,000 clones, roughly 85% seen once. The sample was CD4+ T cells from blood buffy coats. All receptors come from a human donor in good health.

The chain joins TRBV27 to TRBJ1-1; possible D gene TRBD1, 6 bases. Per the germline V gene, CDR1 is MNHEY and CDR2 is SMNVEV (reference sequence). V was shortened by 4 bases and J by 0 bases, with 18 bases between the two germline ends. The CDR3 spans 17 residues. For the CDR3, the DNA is TGTGCCAGCAGTTCCTCCCAAGGGGGGTGGTTGAACACTGAAGCTTTCTTT. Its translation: CASSSSQGGWLNTEAFF.

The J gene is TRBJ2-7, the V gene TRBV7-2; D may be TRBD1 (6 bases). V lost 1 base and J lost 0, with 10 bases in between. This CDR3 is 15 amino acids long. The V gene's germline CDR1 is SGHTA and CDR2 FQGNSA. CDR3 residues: CASSLEGHTSYEQYF. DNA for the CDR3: TGTGCCAGCAGCTTAGAGGGACATACCTCCTACGAGCAGTACTTC.

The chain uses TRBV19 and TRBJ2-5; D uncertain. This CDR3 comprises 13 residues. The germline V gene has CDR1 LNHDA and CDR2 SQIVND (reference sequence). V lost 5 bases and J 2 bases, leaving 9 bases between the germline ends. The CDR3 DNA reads TGTGCCAGTAGTTGGACCGTGCAAGAGACCCAGTACTTC. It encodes CASSWTVQETQYF.

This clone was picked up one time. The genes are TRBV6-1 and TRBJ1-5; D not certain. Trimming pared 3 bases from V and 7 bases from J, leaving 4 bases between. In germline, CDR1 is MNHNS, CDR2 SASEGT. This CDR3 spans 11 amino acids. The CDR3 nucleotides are TGTGCCAGCAGTGACTTGCAGCCCCAGCATTTT. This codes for CASSDLQPQHF.

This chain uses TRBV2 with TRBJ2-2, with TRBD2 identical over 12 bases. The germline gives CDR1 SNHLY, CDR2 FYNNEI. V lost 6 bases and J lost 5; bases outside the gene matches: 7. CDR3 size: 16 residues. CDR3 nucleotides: TGTGCCAGCAGCGCCACTGGACTAGCGGGGACCGGGGAGCTGTTTTTT. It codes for CASSATGLAGTGELFF.

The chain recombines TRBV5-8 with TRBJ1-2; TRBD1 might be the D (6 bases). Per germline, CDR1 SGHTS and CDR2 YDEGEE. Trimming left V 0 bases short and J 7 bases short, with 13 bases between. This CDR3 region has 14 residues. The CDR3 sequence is CASSLVYTGSGYTF. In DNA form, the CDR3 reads TGTGCCAGCAGCTTGGTGTACACAGGGTCTGGCTACACCTTC.

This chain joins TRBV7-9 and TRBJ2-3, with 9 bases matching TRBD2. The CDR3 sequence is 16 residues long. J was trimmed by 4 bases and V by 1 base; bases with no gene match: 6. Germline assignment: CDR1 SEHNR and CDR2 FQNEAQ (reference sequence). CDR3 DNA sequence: TGTGCCAGCAGCTTAGTTAGCGGGAGCGGTTCAGATACGCAGTATTTT. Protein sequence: CASSLVSGSGSDTQYF.

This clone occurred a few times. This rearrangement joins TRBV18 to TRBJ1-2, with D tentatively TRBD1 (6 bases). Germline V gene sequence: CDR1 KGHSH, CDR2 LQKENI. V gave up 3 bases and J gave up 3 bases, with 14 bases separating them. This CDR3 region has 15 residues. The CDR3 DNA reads TGTGCCAGCTCACCGATCACAGGGAAACACTATGGCTACACCTTC. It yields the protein CASSPITGKHYGYTF.

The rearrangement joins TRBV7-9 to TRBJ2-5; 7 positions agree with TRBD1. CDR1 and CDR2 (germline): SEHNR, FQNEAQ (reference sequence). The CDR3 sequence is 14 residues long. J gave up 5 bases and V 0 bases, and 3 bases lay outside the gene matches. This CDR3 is CASSLAGGEETQYF. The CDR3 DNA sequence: TGTGCCAGCAGCTTAGCAGGGGGCGAGGAGACCCAGTACTTC.